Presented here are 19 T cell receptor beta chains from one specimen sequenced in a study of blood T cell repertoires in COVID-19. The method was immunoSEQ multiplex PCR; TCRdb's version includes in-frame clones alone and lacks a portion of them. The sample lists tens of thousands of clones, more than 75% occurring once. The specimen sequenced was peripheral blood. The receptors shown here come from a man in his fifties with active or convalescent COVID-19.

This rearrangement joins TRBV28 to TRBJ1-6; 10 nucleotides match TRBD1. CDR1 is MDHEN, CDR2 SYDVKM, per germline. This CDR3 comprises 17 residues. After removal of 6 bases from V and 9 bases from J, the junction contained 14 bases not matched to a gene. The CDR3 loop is CASRSPPGQGTSSPLHF. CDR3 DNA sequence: TGTGCCAGCAGATCTCCACCGGGACAGGGGACATCTTCACCCCTCCACTTT.

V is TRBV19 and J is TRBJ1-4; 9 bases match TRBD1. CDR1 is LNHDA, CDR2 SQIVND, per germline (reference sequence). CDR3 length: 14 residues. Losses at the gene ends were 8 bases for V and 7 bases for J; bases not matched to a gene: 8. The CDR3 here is CASCGQGTCEKLFF. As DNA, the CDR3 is TGTGCCAGTTGTGGACAGGGGACGTGTGAAAAACTGTTTTTT.

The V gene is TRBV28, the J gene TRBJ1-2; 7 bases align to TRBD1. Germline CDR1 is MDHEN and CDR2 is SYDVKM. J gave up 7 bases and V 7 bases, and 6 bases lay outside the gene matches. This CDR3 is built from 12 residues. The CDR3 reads CASTSDRVGYTF. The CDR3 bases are TGTGCCAGCACGTCCGACAGGGTTGGCTACACCTTC.

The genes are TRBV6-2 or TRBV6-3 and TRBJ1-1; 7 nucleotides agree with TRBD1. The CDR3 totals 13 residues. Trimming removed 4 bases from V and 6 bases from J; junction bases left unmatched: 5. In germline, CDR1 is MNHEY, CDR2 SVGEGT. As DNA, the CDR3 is TGTGCCAGCAGTTGGGACAGAAGTTCTGAAGCTTTCTTT. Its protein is CASSWDRSSEAFF.

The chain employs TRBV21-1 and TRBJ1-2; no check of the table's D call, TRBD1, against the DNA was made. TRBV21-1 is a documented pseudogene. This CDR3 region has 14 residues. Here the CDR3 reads CASSKGQGPIGYTF. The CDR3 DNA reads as TGTGCCAGCAGCAAAGGGCAGGGCCCAATAGGCTACACCTTC.

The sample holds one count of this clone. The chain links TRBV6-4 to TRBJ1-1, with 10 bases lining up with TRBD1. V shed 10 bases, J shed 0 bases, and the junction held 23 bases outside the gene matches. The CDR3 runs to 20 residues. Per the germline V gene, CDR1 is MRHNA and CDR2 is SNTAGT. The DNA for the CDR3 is TGTGCCATCCTAACCGGGACAGGGGTCCTCAAGAGTTTGATGAACACTGAAGCTTTCTTT. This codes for CAILTGTGVLKSLMNTEAFF.

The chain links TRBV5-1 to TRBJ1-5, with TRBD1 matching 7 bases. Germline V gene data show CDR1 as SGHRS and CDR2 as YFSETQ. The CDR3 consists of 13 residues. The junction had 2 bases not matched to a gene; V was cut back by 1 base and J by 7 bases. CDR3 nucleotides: TGCGCCAGCAGCTTGACAGGGGAACAGCCCCAGCATTTT. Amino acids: CASSLTGEQPQHF. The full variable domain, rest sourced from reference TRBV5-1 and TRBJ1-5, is KAGVTQTPRYLIKTRGQQVTLSCSPISGHRSVSWYQQTPGQGLQFLFEYFSETQRNKGNFPGRFSGRQFSNSRSEMNVSTLELGDSALYLCASSLTGEQPQHFGDGTRLSIL.

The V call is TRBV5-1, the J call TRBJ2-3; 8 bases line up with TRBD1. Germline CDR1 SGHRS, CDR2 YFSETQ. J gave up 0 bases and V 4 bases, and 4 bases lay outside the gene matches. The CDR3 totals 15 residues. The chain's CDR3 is CASSTGQGSTDTQYF. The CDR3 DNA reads TGCGCCAGCAGCACTGGACAGGGCAGCACAGATACGCAGTATTTT.

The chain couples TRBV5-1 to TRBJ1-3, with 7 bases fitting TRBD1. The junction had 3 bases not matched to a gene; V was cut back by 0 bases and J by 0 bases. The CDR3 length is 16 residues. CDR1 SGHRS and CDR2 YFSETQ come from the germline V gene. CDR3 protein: CASSLDRQGSGNTIYF. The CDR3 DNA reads TGCGCCAGCAGCTTGGACAGACAGGGCTCTGGAAACACCATATATTTT.

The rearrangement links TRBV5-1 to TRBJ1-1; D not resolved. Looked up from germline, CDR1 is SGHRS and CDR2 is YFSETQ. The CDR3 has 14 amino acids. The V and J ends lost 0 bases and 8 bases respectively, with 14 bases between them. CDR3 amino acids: CASSLAGSRHEAFF. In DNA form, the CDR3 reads TGCGCCAGCAGCTTGGCCGGCTCGCGGCACGAAGCTTTCTTT.

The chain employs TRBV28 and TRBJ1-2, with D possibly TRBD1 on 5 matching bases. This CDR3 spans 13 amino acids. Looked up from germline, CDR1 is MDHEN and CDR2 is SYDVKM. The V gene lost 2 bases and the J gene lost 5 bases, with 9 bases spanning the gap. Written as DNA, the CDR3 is TGTGCCAGCAGTTTAGTGGGGCCGTATGGCTACACCTTC. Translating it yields CASSLVGPYGYTF.

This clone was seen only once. The CDR3 sequence is CASSWGLAGFTDTQYF. Here the CDR3 DNA reads TGTGCCAGCAGCTGGGGACTAGCGGGGTTTACAGATACGCAGTATTTT. This chain joins TRBV5-4 and TRBJ2-3, with 13 bases lining up with TRBD2. The CDR3 extends over 16 amino acids. CDR1 and CDR2 (germline): SGHNT, YYREEE (reference sequence). V was clipped by 3 bases and J by 3 bases; unmatched bases: 4.

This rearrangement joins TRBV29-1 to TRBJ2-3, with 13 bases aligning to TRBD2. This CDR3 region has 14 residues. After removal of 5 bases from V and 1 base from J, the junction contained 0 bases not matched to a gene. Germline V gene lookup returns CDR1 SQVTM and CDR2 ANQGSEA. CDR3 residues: CSVTSGGGTDTQYF. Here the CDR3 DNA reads TGCAGCGTTACTAGCGGGGGGGGCACAGATACGCAGTATTTT.

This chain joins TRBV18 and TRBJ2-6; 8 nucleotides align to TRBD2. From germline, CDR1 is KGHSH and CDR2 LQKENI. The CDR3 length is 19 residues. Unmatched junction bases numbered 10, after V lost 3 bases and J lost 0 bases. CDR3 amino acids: CASSPPGGDYHSGANVLTF. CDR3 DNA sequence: TGTGCCAGCTCACCCCCGGGGGGGGATTATCACTCTGGGGCCAACGTCCTGACTTTC.

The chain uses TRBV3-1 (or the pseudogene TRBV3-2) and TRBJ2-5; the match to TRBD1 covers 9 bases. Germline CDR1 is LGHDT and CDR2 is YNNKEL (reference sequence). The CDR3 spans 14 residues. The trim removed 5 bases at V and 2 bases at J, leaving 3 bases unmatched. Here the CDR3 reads CASSKGTGQETQYF. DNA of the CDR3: TGTGCCAGCAGCAAAGGGACAGGGCAAGAGACCCAGTACTTC.

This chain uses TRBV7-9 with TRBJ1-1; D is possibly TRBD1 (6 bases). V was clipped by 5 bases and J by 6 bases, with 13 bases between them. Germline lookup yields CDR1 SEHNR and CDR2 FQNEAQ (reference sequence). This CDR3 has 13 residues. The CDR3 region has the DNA TGTGCCAGCAGCGCTGCAGGGGCGCCTGAAGCTTTCTTT. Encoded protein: CASSAAGAPEAFF.

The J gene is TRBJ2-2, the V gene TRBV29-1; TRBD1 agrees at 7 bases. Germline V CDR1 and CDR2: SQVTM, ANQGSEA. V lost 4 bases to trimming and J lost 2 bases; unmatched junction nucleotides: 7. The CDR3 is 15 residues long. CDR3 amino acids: CSVADRAINTGELFF. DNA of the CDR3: TGCAGCGTTGCCGACAGGGCGATTAACACCGGGGAGCTGTTTTTT.

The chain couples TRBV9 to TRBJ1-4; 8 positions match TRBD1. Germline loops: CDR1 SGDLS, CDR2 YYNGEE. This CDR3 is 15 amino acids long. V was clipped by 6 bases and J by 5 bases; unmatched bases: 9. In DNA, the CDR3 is TGTGCCAGCAACCACGGGACAGGTGGAAATGAAAAACTGTTTTTT. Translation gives CASNHGTGGNEKLFF.

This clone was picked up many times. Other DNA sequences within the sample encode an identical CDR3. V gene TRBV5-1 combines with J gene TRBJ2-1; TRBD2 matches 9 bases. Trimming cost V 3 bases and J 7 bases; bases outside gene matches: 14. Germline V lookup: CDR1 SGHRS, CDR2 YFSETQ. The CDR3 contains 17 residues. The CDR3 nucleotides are TGCGCCAGCAGCTCCCCGTCAAGCGGGGGGCCAGTAAATGAGCAGTTCTTC. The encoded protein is CASSSPSSGGPVNEQFF.